A single sample is the source of the 5 T cell receptor beta chains below, sequenced in a study of T cells after yellow fever vaccination. In TCRdb, the 5' RACE reads were re-called with MiXCR into one record per CDR3 protein. The data contain 300,000 to 350,000 distinct CDR3 sequences, about 4% of them singletons. The specimen comprised PBMCs, sampled 5 days after the yellow fever booster vaccination. These receptors all come from a man aged 18 to 30 who received the YFV17D yellow fever vaccine.

This clonotype was counted only a few times. CDR3 residues: CASSPDRHEQYF. The CDR3 coding sequence is TGTGCCAGCAGCCCGGACAGACACGAGCAGTACTTC. The gene calls are TRBV6-5 and TRBJ2-7; maybe TRBD1 (6 bases). The CDR3 spans 12 residues. From germline, CDR1 is MNHEY and CDR2 SVGAGI. Trimming cost V 6 bases and J 5 bases, with 11 bases left between them.

The V gene is TRBV6-2 or TRBV6-3, the J gene TRBJ2-1; D not resolved. Germline lookup yields CDR1 MNHEY and CDR2 SVGEGT. V was clipped by 3 bases and J by 7 bases, with 7 bases between them. The CDR3 has 12 residues. The DNA of the CDR3 is TGTGCCAGCAGTTATAACATTAATGAGCAGTTCTTC. This gives the protein CASSYNINEQFF.

This clonotype was observed a few times. The chain carries TRBV5-4 and TRBJ2-5, with unresolved D. This CDR3 comprises 15 residues. Trimming pared 0 bases from V and 1 base from J, leaving 10 bases between. Germline CDR1 reads SGHNT; CDR2 reads YYREEE (reference sequence). DNA for the CDR3: TGTGCCAGCAGCTTGGATTGGCTATCCCAAGAGACCCAGTACTTC. It is translated as CASSLDWLSQETQYF.

This clonotype was seen ten or more times. The V call is TRBV20-1, the J call TRBJ1-1, with D possibly being TRBD1 (5 bases). V lost 5 bases and J lost 6, with 16 bases in between. Germline assignment: CDR1 DFQATT and CDR2 SNEGSKA (reference sequence). The CDR3 has 13 amino acids. The DNA for the CDR3 is TGCAGTGCTCCAGGGTTTAATATCGCTGAAGCTTTCTTT. Its protein product is CSAPGFNIAEAFF.

The V and J genes are TRBV29-1 and TRBJ1-5; 8 nucleotides line up with TRBD1. Germline V gene lookup returns CDR1 SQVTM and CDR2 ANQGSEA. CDR3 length equals 13 residues. With 7 bases clipped from V and 0 bases from J, the junction kept 2 bases outside the gene matches. CDR3 sequence (DNA): TGCAGCGCCACAGGGGGTAGCAATCAGCCCCAGCATTTT. Its translation: CSATGGSNQPQHF.